Shown below are 20 T cell receptor beta chains from a single sample sequenced in a study of T-cell reconstitution after alpha-beta-depleted transplantation in children. As it was prepared, the TCRbeta library received unique molecular identifiers. MiXCR, run by TCRdb on the PCR reads, gives a single entry per CDR3 protein. The table has some 240,000 distinct CDR3 sequences, around 9.7% seen once. The sample here was PBMCs from the stem cell graft donor, taken from the stem cell graft. Receptors originate from a human donor who donated a stem cell graft to a child with SCID.

This clonotype has a count of ten or more. The V gene is TRBV7-9, the J gene TRBJ2-7; D is possibly TRBD2 (6 bases). The germline CDR1 and CDR2 sequences are SEHNR and FQNEAQ (reference sequence). V lost 5 bases and J lost 3, with 14 bases in between. The CDR3 contains 14 residues. In nucleotides, the CDR3 is TGTGCCAGCAGCCCACGAGTGGGACTCTACGAGCAGTACTTC. Protein product: CASSPRVGLYEQYF. The variable domain in full, with the rest retrieved from reference TRBV7-9 and TRBJ2-7, is DTGVSQNPRHKITKRGQNVTFRCDPISEHNRLYWYRQTLGQGPEFLTYFQNEAQLEKSRLLSDRFSAERPKGSFSTLEIQRTEQGDSAMYLCASSPRVGLYEQYFGPGTRLTVT.

This clonotype was observed at least ten times. The chain recombines TRBV5-5 with TRBJ1-4, with a possible D match to TRBD1 (6 bases). There are 16 residues in the CDR3. CDR1 and CDR2 from the germline V gene are SGHKS and YYEKEE (reference sequence). Trimming removed 4 bases from V and 7 bases from J, with 20 bases in between. The CDR3 sequence is CASSRGGTTSGEKLFF. CDR3 nucleotides: TGTGCCAGCAGCCGGGGGGGCACCACAAGCGGTGAAAAACTGTTTTTT.

This clonotype was observed many times. The chain links TRBV20-1 to TRBJ1-6, with D possibly TRBD1 on 5 matching bases. This CDR3 contains 14 residues. Germline values: CDR1 DFQATT, CDR2 SNEGSKA (reference sequence). The ends were cut back, 1 base at V and 7 bases at J, with 11 bases in the middle. The CDR3 spells CSARGGTENSPLHF. The DNA for the CDR3 is TGCAGTGCTAGAGGCGGGACGGAAAATTCACCCCTCCACTTT.

The table lists this clonotype with many counts. This sequence joins TRBV5-1 and TRBJ2-3; D unclear. The CDR3 is 13 amino acids. CDR1 is SGHRS and CDR2 is YFSETQ in the germline V gene. With 0 bases removed from V and 4 bases from J, the gap between germline ends came to 6 bases. The chain's CDR3 is CASSLEASDTQYF. The CDR3 DNA is TGCGCCAGCAGCTTGGAGGCATCAGATACGCAGTATTTT.

This clonotype was found many times. J is TRBJ1-5 and V is TRBV12-3 or TRBV12-4; D unresolved. This CDR3 has 15 residues. Trimming removed 2 bases from V and 0 bases from J, with 8 bases in between. The CDR3 DNA is TGTGCCAGCAGTTTATTTAGGGATAGCAATCAGCCCCAGCATTTT. Its protein product is CASSLFRDSNQPQHF.

Only a few counts were recorded for this clonotype. The chain employs TRBV11-2 and TRBJ2-2, with D unclear. This CDR3 has 15 residues. Trimming removed 5 bases from V and 0 bases from J, with 10 bases in between. Germline CDR1 is SGHAT and CDR2 is FQNNGV. This CDR3 is CASSPILANTGELFF. The CDR3 DNA is TGTGCCAGCAGCCCCATCCTGGCGAACACCGGGGAGCTGTTTTTT.

In the case of this clonotype: A much larger clone lies one base from this, so it may be a read error. The chain couples TRBV5-5 to TRBJ2-1; D remains ambiguous. The germline V gene has CDR1 SGHKS and CDR2 YYEKEE (reference sequence). The CDR3 sequence is 17 residues long. V was shortened by 0 bases and J by 0 bases, with 13 bases between the two germline ends. The CDR3: CASSLGPATSSYNEQFF. CDR3 DNA sequence: TGTGCCAGCAGCTTGGGTCCCGCGACTTCCTCCTACAATGAGCAGTTCTTC.

The table lists this clonotype with many counts. This chain uses TRBV20-1 with TRBJ1-1; D remains ambiguous. The germline V gene encodes CDR1 DFQATT and CDR2 SNEGSKA (reference sequence). The CDR3 extends over 12 amino acids. V lost 2 bases and J 1 base, leaving 5 bases between the germline ends. CDR3 in amino acids: CSARWGNTEAFF. The DNA of the CDR3 is TGCAGTGCTAGATGGGGGAACACTGAAGCTTTCTTT.

In its sample, this clonotype was seen many times. CDR3 coding DNA: TGTGCCAGCAGCTTGCCTGGGGACGTCAATGAGCAGTTCTTC. Translating gives CASSLPGDVNEQFF. This chain joins TRBV9 and TRBJ2-1; D possibly matches TRBD1 or TRBD2 (5 bases each). The CDR3 has 14 residues. Germline V gene lookup returns CDR1 SGDLS and CDR2 YYNGEE. V was clipped by 4 bases and J by 6 bases, with 14 bases between them.

This clonotype was recorded at least ten times. The gene calls are TRBV18 and TRBJ2-1; D could derive from TRBD1 or TRBD2 (5 bases each). CDR1 is KGHSH, CDR2 LQKENI, per germline. The CDR3 is made up of 16 amino acids. Trimming removed 5 bases from V and 1 base from J, with 15 bases in between. The CDR3 reads CASSSGPTGSYNEQFF. The CDR3 DNA reads as TGTGCCAGCTCATCGGGACCCACCGGGTCCTACAATGAGCAGTTCTTC.

The rearrangement links TRBV5-1 to TRBJ2-1; 10 bases fit TRBD1. The germline V gene has CDR1 SGHRS and CDR2 YFSETQ. Unmatched junction bases numbered 5, after V lost 7 bases and J lost 1 base. The length of the CDR3 is 15 residues. The CDR3 nucleotides are TGCGCCAGCTGGGGGGGACAGGGGTCCTACAATGAGCAGTTCTTC. Its translation is CASWGGQGSYNEQFF.

The chain links TRBV5-5 to TRBJ2-1; TRBD2 matches at 7 bases. Germline values: CDR1 SGHKS, CDR2 YYEKEE (reference sequence). The CDR3 contains 15 residues. J was trimmed by 10 bases and V by 0 bases; bases with no gene match: 10. CDR3: CASSLAVTSSGEQFF. CDR3 DNA: TGTGCCAGCAGCTTGGCCGTGACTAGCTCGGGCGAGCAGTTCTTC.

The sample holds many counts of this clonotype. This chain links TRBV5-1 with TRBJ2-5, with unresolved D. The CDR3 is 13 residues long. Between the trimmed V and J ends, which lost 4 bases and 1 base, there was a span of 8 bases. Germline V gives CDR1 SGHRS, CDR2 YFSETQ. The CDR3 DNA follows: TGCGCCAGCAGCAAGATACCCCAAGAGACCCAGTACTTC. Residues: CASSKIPQETQYF.

This clonotype was seen repeatedly, ten times or more. The V gene is TRBV6-2 or TRBV6-3, the J gene TRBJ1-5; weak D call: TRBD1 (5 bases). Deletions cut 6 bases from V and 5 bases from J, with 17 bases between. The CDR3 is 15 residues long. Germline-derived CDR1 and CDR2 are MNHEY and SVGEGT. The CDR3 bases are TGTGCCAGCAGCCGCACAGACAGATCGGATCAGCCCCAGCATTTT. Translation: CASSRTDRSDQPQHF.

The chain carries TRBV10-3 and TRBJ2-2; D might be TRBD1 or TRBD2, each matching 5 bases. The CDR3 sequence is 18 residues long. Trimming cost V 0 bases and J 6 bases, with 20 bases left between them. Germline CDR1 and CDR2: ENHRY and SYGVKD. CDR3 DNA: TGTGCCATCAGTGAGTCGAGGGGCCAGGGAATGTTAGCCGGGGAGCTGTTTTTT. It is translated as CAISESRGQGMLAGELFF.

This clonotype occurred many times. This chain connects TRBV5-1 to TRBJ2-1; D is undetermined. The germline V and J ends were trimmed by 0 bases and 4 bases, with 11 bases remaining between them. CDR1 SGHRS and CDR2 YFSETQ come from the germline V gene. This CDR3 has 15 amino acids. CDR3 amino acids: CASSLAPQPYNEQFF. CDR3 in DNA: TGCGCCAGCAGCTTGGCACCACAGCCATACAATGAGCAGTTCTTC.

V and J are TRBV5-4 and TRBJ2-2; D is uncertain. The V gene lost 4 bases and the J gene lost 9 bases, with 10 bases spanning the gap. Germline CDR1 is SGHNT and CDR2 is YYREEE (reference sequence). The CDR3 runs 12 residues. CDR3 residues: CASSPATWELFF. The CDR3 DNA reads TGTGCCAGCAGCCCAGCAACCTGGGAGCTGTTTTTT.

Many counts were recorded for this clonotype. The gene calls are TRBV20-1 and TRBJ2-3; perhaps TRBD2 as D (7 bases). The CDR3 is 14 residues long. Looked up from germline, CDR1 is DFQATT and CDR2 is SNEGSKA (reference sequence). With 6 bases removed from V and 2 bases from J, the gap between germline ends came to 15 bases. CDR3 coding DNA: TGCAGTGCCCCAAAGGGGGGGGACACAGATACGCAGTATTTT. This sequence encodes CSAPKGGDTDTQYF.

The table lists this clonotype with many counts. Written as DNA, the CDR3 is TGCAGTTACTACGGGGGCCCCTACGAGCAGTACTTC. It codes for CSYYGGPYEQYF. J is TRBJ2-7 and V is TRBV20-1; D is tentatively TRBD1 or TRBD2 (6 bases each). V lost 8 bases and J lost 2, with 13 bases in between. Germline V gives CDR1 DFQATT, CDR2 SNEGSKA (reference sequence). This CDR3 spans 12 amino acids.

This clonotype was seen many times. The chain carries TRBV10-3 and TRBJ2-1; D is possibly TRBD2 (6 bases). The V gene's germline CDR1 is ENHRY and CDR2 SYGVKD. The CDR3 covers 11 residues. V lost 6 bases to trimming and J lost 7 bases, with 7 bases between them. The CDR3 here is CAIREGNEQFF. For the CDR3, the DNA is TGTGCCATCAGGGAGGGTAATGAGCAGTTCTTC.